This T cell receptor beta chain was identified during a study of T cell clonotyping in hematopoietic cell transplantation. Repertoires were generated with immunoSEQ multiplex PCR, while TCRdb's copy carries only in-frame clones and drops some. In the table there are more than 12,000 clones, 85% to 95% of which are singletons. The sequence was collected from a male patient over 55 who had an allogeneic stem cell transplant from an unrelated donor, so the T cells may come from the graft donor. Some clones in this sample may be carry-over from other donors' samples. This sample comprised PBMCs, obtained 30 days after allogeneic stem cell transplant.

The CDR3, as DNA: TGTGCCAGCACCCGGGGAGGGGGCGGCTATGGCTACACCTTC. Amino acids: CASTRGGGGYGYTF. The rearrangement uses TRBV2 and TRBJ1-2; 7 positions match TRBD1. V shed 7 bases and J 4 bases; nucleotides not matched to a gene: 9. Germline CDR1 is SNHLY and CDR2 is FYNNEI. This CDR3 has 14 amino acids.